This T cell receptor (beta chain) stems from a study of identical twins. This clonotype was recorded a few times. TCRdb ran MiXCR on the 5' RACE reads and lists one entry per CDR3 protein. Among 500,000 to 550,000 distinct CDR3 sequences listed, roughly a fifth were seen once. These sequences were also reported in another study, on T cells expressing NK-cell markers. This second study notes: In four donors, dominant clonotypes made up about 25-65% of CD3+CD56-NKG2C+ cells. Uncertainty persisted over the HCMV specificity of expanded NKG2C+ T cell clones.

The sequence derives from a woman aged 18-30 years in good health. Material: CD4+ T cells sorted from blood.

CDR3 in amino acids: CASSLAAAAYEQYF. The CDR3 DNA reads as TGCGCCAGCAGCTTGGCCGCAGCCGCCTACGAGCAGTACTTC. The chain links TRBV5-1 to TRBJ2-7; D remains unclear. Germline V gene sequence: CDR1 SGHRS, CDR2 YFSETQ. This CDR3 is 14 amino acids long. Trimming stripped 0 bases from V and 2 bases from J, with 9 bases between.